The 14 T cell receptor beta chains given below trace back to one sample, sequenced in a study of precursors of human CD4 cytotoxic T cells (dated by TCRdb to about 2018). Reads for this sample came from an Illumina MiSeq. Starting from the raw public reads, TCRdb applied fastp trimming at Q25, assembled clones with MiXCR and retained in-frame beta chains. A single entry per CDR3 protein holds the most common genes and DNA from its merged rows. The sample records some 800 distinct CDR3 sequences, 18% of which are singletons. 10% of the sample is held by the ten biggest clonotypes. To test for a precursor-effector relationship among CD4 cytotoxic T cells, four sorted CD4+ memory subsets (TCM, TEM, IL-7Rhigh TEMRA, IL-7R- TEMRA) underwent bulk UMI-based TCR sequencing. Specimen: memory CD4+ T cells from blood (PBMCs). The receptors stem from a human donor in good health.

Relative to its sample, this clonotype is large (0.1 to 1%). The chain uses TRBV2 and TRBJ2-5; 10 bases are shared with TRBD2. The CDR3 sequence is 14 residues long. V shed 5 bases, J shed 5 bases, and the junction held 5 bases outside the gene matches. Germline CDR1 is SNHLY and CDR2 is FYNNEI. CDR3 sequence (DNA): TGTGCCAGCAGTAACCTAGCGGGAGTGGAGACCCAGTACTTC. Its translation is CASSNLAGVETQYF.

This clonotype has just a few counts. V gene TRBV28 combines with J gene TRBJ2-5, with D perhaps matching TRBD1 (5 bases). CDR3 length: 12 amino acids. Trimming stripped 1 base from V and 9 bases from J, with 9 bases between. The V gene's germline CDR1 is MDHEN and CDR2 SYDVKM. CDR3 region: CASSLLEGAQYF. The CDR3 DNA reads as TGTGCCAGCAGTTTATTGGAAGGGGCCCAGTACTTC.

This clonotype occurred a few times. V and J are TRBV6-5 and TRBJ2-7, with D possibly matching TRBD1 (6 bases). Germline-derived CDR1 and CDR2 are MNHEY and SVGAGI. This CDR3 has 11 amino acids. Trimming took 8 bases from V and 3 from J, leaving 8 bases between them. This chain's CDR3 is CASGTYYEQYF. CDR3 in DNA: TGTGCCAGCGGGACATACTACGAGCAGTACTTC.

In its sample, this clonotype is large (0.1 to 1%). J is TRBJ2-3 and V is TRBV7-9, with 10 bases lining up with TRBD2. The CDR3 loop spans 15 amino acids. After removal of 3 bases from V and 2 bases from J, the junction contained 2 bases not matched to a gene. CDR1 and CDR2 (germline): SEHNR, FQNEAQ (reference sequence). CDR3 sequence: CASSFGLAATDTQYF. The DNA for the CDR3 is TGTGCCAGCAGCTTCGGACTAGCGGCCACAGATACGCAGTATTTT.

The chain couples TRBV7-8 to TRBJ1-1; 9 bases match TRBD1. This CDR3 has 15 residues. V was clipped by 5 bases and J by 7 bases; unmatched bases: 11. Germline CDR1 reads SGHVS; CDR2 reads FQNEAQ. The CDR3: CASSLLAQGAGEAFF. The CDR3 nucleotides are TGTGCCAGCAGCCTCCTCGCACAGGGGGCGGGTGAAGCTTTCTTT.

The rearrangement joins TRBV3-1 to TRBJ1-1; tentative D call: TRBD1 (5 bases). The CDR3 is 16 amino acids. CDR1 is LGHDT, CDR2 YNNKEL, per germline (reference sequence). Between the trimmed V and J ends, which lost 3 bases and 0 bases, there was a span of 14 bases. The CDR3: CASSHSGARMNTEAFF. CDR3 sequence (DNA): TGTGCCAGCAGCCATTCCGGGGCGCGGATGAACACTGAAGCTTTCTTT.

This clonotype is large by share. J is TRBJ1-2 and V is TRBV27, with D possibly matching TRBD1 (5 bases). Looked up from germline, CDR1 is MNHEY and CDR2 is SMNVEV (reference sequence). With 5 bases removed from V and 4 bases from J, the gap between germline ends came to 11 bases. This CDR3 has 13 residues. The CDR3 protein is CASSRRAGYGYTF. The CDR3 bases are TGTGCCAGCAGTCGCAGGGCGGGCTATGGCTACACCTTC.

The V and J genes are TRBV12-3 or TRBV12-4 and TRBJ2-5; 9 bases line up with TRBD1. CDR3 length equals 14 residues. V shed 5 bases and J 6 bases; nucleotides not matched to a gene: 7. CDR3 region: CASSGDREQKTQYF. Written as DNA, the CDR3 is TGTGCCAGCAGTGGGGACAGGGAGCAAAAGACCCAGTACTTC.

Judged by abundance, this clonotype is large. This chain joins TRBV20-1 and TRBJ2-3; D is unresolved. V was shortened by 4 bases and J by 2 bases, with 10 bases between the two germline ends. This CDR3 is built from 13 residues. Germline-derived CDR1 and CDR2 are DFQATT and SNEGSKA (reference sequence). The CDR3 sequence is CSANNPLTDTQYF. DNA for the CDR3: TGCAGTGCTAATAACCCCCTCACAGATACGCAGTATTTT.

By proportion, this clonotype is large (0.1 to 1%). The V and J genes are TRBV24-1 and TRBJ2-2, with unresolved D. CDR3 size: 13 residues. Germline V CDR1 and CDR2: KGHDR, SFDVKD. Trimming left V 9 bases short and J 4 bases short, with 11 bases between. In DNA, the CDR3 is TGTGCCACCGGGGTACCCGGCACCGGGGAGCTGTTTTTT. As protein: CATGVPGTGELFF.

The chain links TRBV18 to TRBJ2-7; 7 positions match TRBD1. Per germline, CDR1 KGHSH and CDR2 LQKENI. There are 16 residues in the CDR3. J lost 0 bases, V lost 0 bases, and 5 bases had no gene match. In nucleotides, the CDR3 is TGTGCCAGCTCACCACCCGGGACAGTCTCCTCCTACGAGCAGTACTTC. The encoded protein is CASSPPGTVSSYEQYF.

The chain employs TRBV12-3 or TRBV12-4 and TRBJ2-1; D is perhaps TRBD2 (5 bases). The CDR3 extends over 17 amino acids. V was clipped by 2 bases and J by 0 bases, with 14 bases between them. This CDR3 reads CASSLRDYQASYNEQFF. The CDR3 DNA is TGTGCCAGCAGTTTAAGAGACTACCAAGCCTCCTACAATGAGCAGTTCTTC.

As regards this clonotype: Just one base apart from a much larger clone, this may be a read error. The conserved phenylalanine or tryptophan normally closing the CDR3 is absent here, so this likely arose from a read error. The genes are TRBV12-5 and TRBJ2-1, with TRBD2 identical over 9 bases. Germline lookup yields CDR1 LGHNT and CDR2 FRNRAP. This CDR3 is 16 amino acids long. With V trimmed by 4 bases and J by 1 base, 5 bases remained unmatched. CDR3 sequence reads: CASGSGSGGSYNEQFI. The CDR3 DNA follows: TGTGCTAGTGGTTCCGGAAGCGGGGGGTCCTACAATGAGCAGTTCATC.

In this sample, this clonotype turned up a few times. The V gene is TRBV5-4, the J gene TRBJ2-7; D is unresolved. The germline V gene encodes CDR1 SGHNT and CDR2 YYREEE (reference sequence). The V end was cut by 2 bases, the J end by 3 bases, with 12 bases between. This CDR3 is built from 14 residues. The CDR3: CASSLTGDGYEQYF. The CDR3 bases are TGTGCCAGCAGCTTAACGGGCGACGGCTACGAGCAGTACTTC.